The clone carrying this TCR beta chain was found once. CDR1 and CDR2 (germline): MNHEY, SMNVEV (reference sequence). The CDR3 loop spans 15 amino acids. J gave up 3 bases and V 5 bases, and 6 bases lay outside the gene matches. The repertoire was sequenced with immunoSEQ multiplex PCR; TCRdb's copy has only in-frame clones and lacks some. Of around 120,000 clones in the sample, around 90% were seen once. The data derive from a study of blood T cell repertoires in COVID-19. The overall study: COVID-19 samples, acute and convalescent, were from the United States, Italy and Spain.

The sequence came from a human donor in a cohort sampled during active COVID-19. The rearrangement links TRBV27 to TRBJ1-4; TRBD1 matches at 7 bases. Sequenced input: peripheral blood. The CDR3 loop is CASSRGTAPNEKLFF. As DNA, the CDR3 is TGTGCCAGCAGTCGCGGGACAGCTCCTAATGAAAAACTGTTTTTT. The full variable domain, in which reference TRBV27 and TRBJ1-4 provide the parts outside the CDR3, is EAQVTQNPRYLITVTGKKLTVTCSQNMNHEYMSWYRQDPGLGLRQIYYSMNVEVTDKGDVPEGYKVSRKEKRNFPLILESPSPNQTSLYFCASSRGTAPNEKLFFGSGTQLSVL.